Presented here are 28 T cell receptor beta chains from one specimen sequenced in a study of OX40 agonist ivuxolimab in advanced cancers. This table comes from immunoSEQ multiplex PCR, and its TCRdb copy is limited to in-frame clones, with some not included. The data contain about 70,000 clones, about 82% of them singletons. Sample: CD4+ or CD8+ T cells sorted from blood, taken in a trial of the OX40 agonist ivuxolimab. These receptor sequences come from an adult with an advanced solid tumor such as melanoma, head and neck, liver or kidney cancer.

A remark on this clone: The sample carries other DNA sequences with the same CDR3. V is TRBV2 and J is TRBJ1-5; 9 bases map to TRBD1. V was pared by 6 bases and J by 1 base, with 4 bases of the junction left unmatched. The CDR3 length is 15 residues. The germline V gene encodes CDR1 SNHLY and CDR2 FYNNEI. As DNA, the CDR3 is TGTGCCAGCAGCGGACAGGGGACCAGCAATCAGCCCCAGCATTTT. It specifies CASSGQGTSNQPQHF.

The chain uses TRBV2 and TRBJ1-2; D remains ambiguous. The V end lost 1 base, the J end lost 6 bases, and 12 bases lay between the germline ends. The CDR3 is made up of 14 amino acids. The germline V gene has CDR1 SNHLY and CDR2 FYNNEI. The CDR3, as DNA: TGTGCCAGCAGTGAAGACTCGGCAGCTCATGGCTACACCTTC. This gives the protein CASSEDSAAHGYTF.

This chain uses TRBV7-9 with TRBJ2-3; D not certain. This CDR3 has 13 residues. Germline V gene lookup returns CDR1 SEHNR and CDR2 FQNEAQ (reference sequence). V gave up 1 base and J gave up 5 bases, with 7 bases separating them. This chain's CDR3 is CASSLGVRDTQYF. The CDR3 DNA reads as TGTGCCAGCAGCTTAGGGGTCAGAGATACGCAGTATTTT.

This clone was seen just once. V usage is TRBV7-8 and J usage is TRBJ2-7, with D unclear. There are 15 residues in the CDR3. Trimming took off 5 bases at V and 1 base at J, with 15 bases between the two ends. In germline, CDR1 is SGHVS, CDR2 FQNEAQ. In DNA, the CDR3 is TGTGCCAGCAGCCCCCTGGGCCAGTTGTCCTACGAGCAGTACTTC. Its translation: CASSPLGQLSYEQYF.

The chain recombines TRBV6-1 with TRBJ2-4, with D uncertain. The V end was cut by 8 bases, the J end by 0 bases, with 11 bases between. In germline, CDR1 is MNHNS, CDR2 SASEGT. There are 14 residues in the CDR3. CDR3 nucleotides: TGTGCCAGCGCCCTGGACCTAGCCAAAAACATTCAGTACTTC. Residues: CASALDLAKNIQYF.

The rearrangement links TRBV7-3 to TRBJ1-6; a weak D match, TRBD1 (5 bases). V was trimmed by 6 bases and J by 8 bases, leaving 17 bases between them. The CDR3 loop spans 15 amino acids. The germline gives CDR1 SGHTA, CDR2 FQGTGA. The CDR3 is CASSLMPSGHSPLHF. CDR3 DNA sequence: TGTGCCAGCAGTCTAATGCCGTCGGGGCATTCACCCCTCCACTTT.

The CDR3: CASSWTGVGTETQYF. The CDR3 DNA follows: TGTGCCAGCAGCTGGACAGGGGTGGGGACGGAGACCCAGTACTTC. The rearrangement links TRBV11-2 to TRBJ2-5; 9 nucleotides line up with TRBD1. The CDR3 loop spans 15 amino acids. Per germline, CDR1 SGHAT and CDR2 FQNNGV. V lost 4 bases, J lost 5 bases, and 8 bases stayed unmatched.

The chain recombines TRBV5-6 with TRBJ1-2, with D tentatively TRBD1 (5 bases). The V and J ends lost 5 bases and 4 bases respectively, with 18 bases between them. Per germline, CDR1 SGHDT and CDR2 YYEEEE. The CDR3 is made up of 15 amino acids. CDR3 sequence reads: CASSFAGSRGYGYTF. CDR3 nucleotide sequence: TGTGCCAGCAGTTTTGCAGGGTCGAGGGGCTATGGCTACACCTTC.

This clone was counted once. This chain joins TRBV14 and TRBJ1-2, with D possibly being TRBD1 (5 bases). V lost 5 bases, J lost 8 bases, and 15 bases lay in between. CDR3 length equals 13 residues. Germline V gene data show CDR1 as SGHDN and CDR2 as FVKESK. This CDR3 is CASSSQTGWGYTF. The CDR3 nucleotides read TGTGCCAGCAGCTCACAAACAGGTTGGGGCTACACCTTC.

The V and J genes are TRBV5-1 and TRBJ1-2; D remains ambiguous. Trimming cost V 4 bases and J 6 bases, with 13 bases left between them. The germline CDR1 and CDR2 sequences are SGHRS and YFSETQ. This CDR3 region has 13 residues. CDR3 DNA: TGCGCCAGCAGCCGACGCCCTAGCGATGGCTACACCTTC. Translating gives CASSRRPSDGYTF.

The chain has TRBV5-8 and TRBJ2-7; weak D call: TRBD2 (5 bases). This CDR3 is built from 14 residues. V lost 4 bases to trimming and J lost 0 bases, with 11 bases between them. The germline CDR1 and CDR2 sequences are SGHTS and YDEGEE. The DNA for the CDR3 is TGTGCCAGCAGCCCCACGGGGAGCTCCTACGAGCAGTACTTC. Protein product: CASSPTGSSYEQYF.

The chain joins TRBV30 to TRBJ2-4; 10 bases are a match to TRBD1. This CDR3 comprises 13 residues. The V segment lost 2 bases and the J segment 7 bases; nucleotides outside the gene matches: 2. Germline V CDR1 and CDR2: GTSNPN, SVGIG (reference sequence). DNA for the CDR3: TGTGCCTGGAGTCGGACAGGGGGGAACATTCAGTACTTC. Its translation is CAWSRTGGNIQYF.

This clone was counted a few times. The genes are TRBV7-2 and TRBJ2-1; 8 bases align to TRBD1. The CDR3 is 15 amino acids. Germline CDR1 and CDR2: SGHTA and FQGNSA. With 4 bases clipped from V and 8 bases from J, the junction kept 10 bases outside the gene matches. Written as DNA, the CDR3 is TGTGCCAGCAGCTCACGACAGGGGAGTTTTGATGAGCAGTTCTTC. Protein sequence: CASSSRQGSFDEQFF.

The V and J genes are TRBV30 and TRBJ2-7; a weak D match, TRBD2 (6 bases). With 5 bases removed from V and 0 bases from J, the gap between germline ends came to 11 bases. Germline lookup yields CDR1 GTSNPN and CDR2 SVGIG (reference sequence). The CDR3 length is 13 residues. CDR3 loop: CAWAGGNSYEQYF. CDR3 DNA: TGTGCCTGGGCCGGAGGGAACTCCTACGAGCAGTACTTC.

The V and J genes are TRBV7-2 and TRBJ2-4; D gene ambiguous. The CDR3 is made up of 13 amino acids. The V and J ends lost 1 base and 9 bases respectively, with 10 bases between them. Germline loops: CDR1 SGHTA, CDR2 FQGNSA. The DNA of the CDR3 is TGTGCCAGCAGCTTAGTTTGGAGTGGCATTCAGTACTTC. Translation gives CASSLVWSGIQYF.

The V gene is TRBV10-2, the J gene TRBJ1-5; D not certain. There are 13 residues in the CDR3. Trimming pared 0 bases from V and 10 bases from J, leaving 10 bases between. The V gene's germline CDR1 is WSHSY and CDR2 SAAADI. The CDR3, as DNA: TGCGCCAGCAGTGAGTCTCGTCCCCAACCCCAGCATTTT. Residues: CASSESRPQPQHF.

The CDR3: CASSLQGSPLHF. DNA of the CDR3: TGTGCCAGCAGCCTACAGGGTTCACCCCTCCACTTT. The chain uses TRBV7-9 and TRBJ1-6; D possibly corresponds to TRBD1 (6 bases). This CDR3 spans 12 amino acids. Trimming shortened V by 5 bases and J by 9 bases, and 8 bases separated the two germline ends. Germline CDR1 is SEHNR and CDR2 is FQNEAQ (reference sequence).

This clone was counted a single time. The V call is TRBV5-4, the J call TRBJ2-5, with TRBD2 identical over 7 bases. The CDR3 has 14 residues. Trimming removed 4 bases from V and 3 bases from J; junction bases left unmatched: 6. Per germline, CDR1 SGHNT and CDR2 YYREEE (reference sequence). CDR3 nucleotide sequence: TGTGCCAGCAGCAGGGACTACCTGGAAGAGACCCAGTACTTC. This gives the protein CASSRDYLEETQYF. The variable domain in full, completed from reference TRBV5-4 and TRBJ2-5, reads ETGVTQSPTHLIKTRGQQVTLRCSSQSGHNTVSWYQQALGQGPQFIFQYYREEENGRGNFPPRFSGLQFPNYSSELNVNALELDDSALYLCASSRDYLEETQYFGPGTRLLVL.

The V call is TRBV5-5, the J call TRBJ1-1; 8 nucleotides match TRBD1. The CDR3 has 15 amino acids. CDR1 SGHKS and CDR2 YYEKEE come from the germline V gene (reference sequence). J gave up 2 bases and V 1 base, and 4 bases lay outside the gene matches. The CDR3 loop reads CASSLSGGGNTEAFF. CDR3 nucleotide sequence: TGTGCCAGCAGCTTGTCAGGGGGCGGAAACACTGAAGCTTTCTTT.

Only one count was recorded for this clone. This chain links TRBV13 with TRBJ2-1; the match to TRBD2 covers 13 bases. Per the germline V gene, CDR1 is PRHDT and CDR2 is FYEKMQ (reference sequence). This CDR3 contains 19 residues. After removal of 0 bases from V and 0 bases from J, the junction contained 5 bases not matched to a gene. The CDR3 DNA is TGTGCCAGCAGCTTAGGCCAACTAGCGGGAGGGAGCTCCTACAATGAGCAGTTCTTC. Protein product: CASSLGQLAGGSSYNEQFF.

This clone is a singleton in its sample. The V and J genes are TRBV19 and TRBJ2-5; 7 bases fit TRBD2. This CDR3 is built from 16 residues. The ends lost 4 bases at V and 2 bases at J; junction bases unmatched: 10. Germline loops: CDR1 LNHDA, CDR2 SQIVND (reference sequence). CDR3 residues: CASSTLTGGVQETQYF. As DNA, the CDR3 is TGTGCCAGTAGTACCCTTACGGGGGGAGTACAAGAGACCCAGTACTTC. Full variable domain (rest looked up from reference TRBV19 and TRBJ2-5): DGGITQSPKYLFRKEGQNVTLSCEQNLNHDAMYWYRQDPGQGLRLIYYSQIVNDFQKGDIAEGYSVSREKKESFPLTVTSAQKNPTAFYLCASSTLTGGVQETQYFGPGTRLLVL.

This clone was seen once. The V call is TRBV15, the J call TRBJ1-2; the D is unclear. Germline CDR1 LNHNV, CDR2 YYDKDF (reference sequence). This CDR3 is 15 amino acids long. V lost 0 bases and J lost 1, with 9 bases in between. CDR3 amino acids: CATSRDLGLNYGYTF. As DNA, the CDR3 is TGTGCCACCAGCAGAGATTTAGGCCTTAACTATGGCTACACCTTC.

The chain joins TRBV7-3 to TRBJ2-3, with 7 bases fitting TRBD2. The CDR3 is 16 amino acids. CDR1 SGHTA and CDR2 FQGTGA come from the germline V gene. V trimming: 5 bases; J trimming: 3 bases; junction bases outside the gene matches: 11. CDR3 bases: TGTGCCAGCAGCCTTGGGGGGGTAAGAGGAACAGATACGCAGTATTTT. It codes for CASSLGGVRGTDTQYF.

J is TRBJ1-3 and V is TRBV6-5; D unclear. Between the trimmed V and J ends, which lost 2 bases and 0 bases, there was a span of 5 bases. Germline CDR1 and CDR2: MNHEY and SVGAGI. The CDR3 contains 14 residues. The DNA for the CDR3 is TGTGCCAGCAGTTACACAAGCTCTGGAAACACCATATATTTT. As protein: CASSYTSSGNTIYF.

The chain recombines TRBV6-5 with TRBJ1-2, with 8 bases identical to TRBD1. Trimming removed 6 bases from V and 7 bases from J; junction bases left unmatched: 13. The CDR3 is 15 amino acids. CDR1 is MNHEY, CDR2 SVGAGI, per germline. The CDR3 region has the DNA TGTGCCAGCAGATCACATGGACAGGGAGAGGGTGGCTACACCTTC. Its protein product is CASRSHGQGEGGYTF.

The rearrangement uses TRBV5-5 and TRBJ2-3; no clear D. This CDR3 spans 12 amino acids. Germline CDR1 and CDR2: SGHKS and YYEKEE (reference sequence). Trimming left V 0 bases short and J 5 bases short, with 4 bases between. The CDR3: CASSLAIDTQYF. As DNA, the CDR3 is TGTGCCAGCAGCTTGGCCATAGATACGCAGTATTTT.

The CDR3 DNA sequence: TGTGCCAGCAGCTTAGGCCTGGTCGTGGACACTGAAGCTTTCTTT. Residues: CASSLGLVVDTEAFF. V and J are TRBV7-9 and TRBJ1-1, with D uncertain. Germline assignment: CDR1 SEHNR and CDR2 FQNEAQ (reference sequence). This CDR3 is 15 amino acids long. V lost 1 base, J lost 3 bases, and 12 bases lay in between.

The chain employs TRBV27 and TRBJ2-3, with no clear D. With 3 bases removed from V and 0 bases from J, the gap between germline ends came to 19 bases. CDR1 and CDR2 (germline): MNHEY, SMNVEV (reference sequence). The CDR3 covers 18 residues. CDR3 protein: CASSFRLDSIPSTDTQYF. The CDR3, as DNA: TGTGCCAGCAGTTTCCGGCTAGATTCAATTCCGAGCACAGATACGCAGTATTTT.